This T cell receptor beta chain was recorded in a study of blood T cells in healthy people across ages. General study findings and limits: Roughly linear declines in TCR beta diversity per million T cells occurred with age. Underestimates were what the diversity estimates from one million T cells were considered to be.

Sample-barcoded 5' priming and a J-beta primer mix drove a second PCR of about 6 to 11 cycles. TCRdb re-analysed the 5' RACE reads in MiXCR, keeping a single row per CDR3 protein. The repertoire has under 1 million distinct CDR3 sequences, 40% to 50% of them found once; the top ten carry around 21%. A note on this clonotype: What it binds is not known.

Sequencing was carried out using blood. The source is a man in his sixties in good health.

The CDR3 is CATSVTGSQYF. The CDR3 bases are TGTGCCACCAGTGTAACAGGATCGCAGTATTTT. This chain joins TRBV24-1 and TRBJ2-3; the D gene is possibly TRBD1 (5 bases). CDR1 is KGHDR, CDR2 SFDVKD, per germline. The CDR3 has 11 residues. Trimming left V 5 bases short and J 10 bases short, with 9 bases between.